The 12 T cell receptor beta chains presented below share a single source sample, sequenced in a study of T-cell memory formation after mild COVID-19. TCRdb re-called the 5' RACE reads through MiXCR, storing one row per CDR3 protein. The sample holds about 270,000 distinct CDR3 sequences, about 16% seen once. The sequenced material came from PBMCs or a T cell subset sorted from them (not recorded which). The receptors stem from a man between 18 and 35 years old who had mild COVID-19 (a few samples of this study predate the infection). Cell type and time point are not known.

This clonotype was recorded a few times. V gene TRBV7-8 combines with J gene TRBJ2-1, with 11 bases aligning to TRBD2. Germline CDR1 and CDR2: SGHVS and FQNEAQ. Trimming cost V 1 base and J 9 bases; bases outside gene matches: 5. The CDR3 spans 15 residues. As DNA, the CDR3 is TGTGCCAGCAGCTTAGGGTCTAGCGGGGGGAGTGAGCAGTTCTTC. Translated, it gives CASSLGSSGGSEQFF.

This clonotype was observed at least ten times. This chain uses TRBV12-3 or TRBV12-4 with TRBJ1-4, with 7 bases aligning to TRBD1. The CDR3 is 16 residues long. The J segment lost 5 bases and the V segment lost 2 bases, leaving 8 bases of the junction unmatched. The CDR3, as DNA: TGTGCCAGCAGTTTAAGCTCAGGGGGAGGGAATGAAAAACTGTTTTTT. It codes for CASSLSSGGGNEKLFF.

Many counts were recorded for this clonotype. The V and J genes are TRBV7-2 and TRBJ1-4, with D perhaps TRBD1 (5 bases). V was trimmed by 5 bases and J by 4 bases, leaving 11 bases between them. The germline V gene has CDR1 SGHTA and CDR2 FQGNSA. This CDR3 has 14 amino acids. CDR3 sequence: CASSITGLNEKLFF. The CDR3 nucleotides are TGTGCCAGCAGCATCACAGGTCTTAATGAAAAACTGTTTTTT. Based on the CDR3 plus reference TRBV7-2 and TRBJ1-4, the full variable domain is GAGVSQSPSNKVTEKGKDVELRCDPISGHTALYWYRQSLGQGLEFLIYFQGNSAPDKSGLPSDRFSAERTGGSVSTLTIQRTQQEDSAVYLCASSITGLNEKLFFGSGTQLSVL.

This clonotype appeared a few times. This chain connects TRBV24-1 to TRBJ1-4; a possible D gene is TRBD1 (5 bases). Germline-derived CDR1 and CDR2 are KGHDR and SFDVKD. Between the trimmed V and J ends, which lost 5 bases and 2 bases, there was a span of 23 bases. The CDR3 contains 19 residues. The CDR3 reads CATSGKGSGMVPTNEKLFF. Here the CDR3 DNA reads TGTGCCACCAGTGGGAAGGGGTCGGGTATGGTACCGACTAATGAAAAACTGTTTTTT.

This clonotype was detected a few times. This rearrangement joins TRBV4-1 to TRBJ1-1; D may be TRBD1 (5 bases). The CDR3 is made up of 14 amino acids. Trimming took off 4 bases at V and 2 bases at J, with 11 bases between the two ends. The germline gives CDR1 MGHRA, CDR2 YSYEKL. The CDR3 DNA follows: TGCGCCAGCAGCCCTAGACAGTTAAACACTGAAGCTTTCTTT. The encoded protein is CASSPRQLNTEAFF.

This clonotype was recorded a few times. The V call is TRBV15, the J call TRBJ2-1, with a tentative D call TRBD2 (7 bases). The CDR3 totals 14 residues. The V gene's germline CDR1 is LNHNV and CDR2 YYDKDF (reference sequence). With 5 bases removed from V and 7 bases from J, the gap between germline ends came to 15 bases. CDR3 sequence (DNA): TGTGCCACCAGCGGGAGGGACACGAGAAATGAGCAGTTCTTC. This sequence encodes CATSGRDTRNEQFF.

This clonotype was seen only a few times. The chain couples TRBV10-3 to TRBJ1-1; 11 bases agree with TRBD1. Trimming at V came to 6 bases and at J to 5 bases, leaving 5 bases not matched to a gene. The CDR3 totals 14 residues. Germline V lookup: CDR1 ENHRY, CDR2 SYGVKD. The CDR3 here is CAIRDRGLITEAFF. DNA for the CDR3: TGTGCCATCAGGGACAGGGGGCTTATTACTGAAGCTTTCTTT.

This clonotype was picked up one time. This chain joins TRBV4-3 and TRBJ1-2; TRBD1 matches 8 bases. From germline, CDR1 is LGHNA and CDR2 YSLEER. This CDR3 has 15 residues. V gave up 1 base and J gave up 4 bases; unmatched junction bases: 5. The CDR3 reads CASSQGAGGAYGYTF. CDR3 sequence (DNA): TGCGCCAGCAGCCAAGGCGCAGGGGGCGCCTATGGCTACACCTTC.

There are a few counts of this clonotype. CDR3 sequence (DNA): TGCAGCGCCCGACAGGGTTACCATAATTCACCCCTCCACTTT. As protein: CSARQGYHNSPLHF. The J gene is TRBJ1-6, the V gene TRBV29-1, with 7 bases that match TRBD1. The germline V gene encodes CDR1 SQVTM and CDR2 ANQGSEA. The trim removed 7 bases at V and 5 bases at J, leaving 8 bases unmatched. This CDR3 contains 14 residues.

This clonotype appeared a few times. The chain uses TRBV4-1 and TRBJ2-7; D possibly matches TRBD1 or TRBD2 (6 bases each). The V end lost 1 base, the J end lost 0 bases, and 19 bases lay between the germline ends. CDR1 is MGHRA and CDR2 is YSYEKL in the germline V gene. The CDR3 consists of 18 residues. CDR3: CASSQGRATGGSSYEQYF. The DNA of the CDR3 is TGCGCCAGCAGCCAAGGGAGGGCGACAGGCGGTAGCTCCTACGAGCAGTACTTC.

There are a few counts of this clonotype. The chain carries TRBV9 and TRBJ2-1, with D unclear. The CDR3 is 12 residues long. In germline, CDR1 is SGDLS, CDR2 YYNGEE. Trimming stripped 3 bases from V and 8 bases from J, with 9 bases between. CDR3 DNA sequence: TGTGCCAGCAGCGGTGTACTGGATGAGCAGTTCTTC. Its protein is CASSGVLDEQFF.

This clonotype was counted a few times. J is TRBJ2-3 and V is TRBV4-3; D is possibly TRBD1 (6 bases). This CDR3 is built from 16 residues. Trimming shortened V by 5 bases and J by 1 base, and 16 bases separated the two germline ends. Per germline, CDR1 LGHNA and CDR2 YSLEER. The DNA for the CDR3 is TGCGCCAGCAGCGTATTACAGGGCTTTGGCACAGATACGCAGTATTTT. It translates to CASSVLQGFGTDTQYF.